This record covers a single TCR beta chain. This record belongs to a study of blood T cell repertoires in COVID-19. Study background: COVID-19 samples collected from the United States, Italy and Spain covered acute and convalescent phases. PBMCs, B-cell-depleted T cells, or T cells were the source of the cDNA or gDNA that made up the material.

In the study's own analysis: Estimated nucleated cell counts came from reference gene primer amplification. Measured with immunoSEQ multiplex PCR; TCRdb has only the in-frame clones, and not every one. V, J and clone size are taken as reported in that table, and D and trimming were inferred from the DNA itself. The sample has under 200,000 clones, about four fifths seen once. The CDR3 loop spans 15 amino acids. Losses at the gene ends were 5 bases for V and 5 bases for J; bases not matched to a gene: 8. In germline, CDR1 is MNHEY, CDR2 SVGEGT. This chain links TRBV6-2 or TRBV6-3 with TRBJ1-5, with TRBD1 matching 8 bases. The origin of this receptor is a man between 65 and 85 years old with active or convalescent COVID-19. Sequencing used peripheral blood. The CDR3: CASSTRDRIYQPQHF. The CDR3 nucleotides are TGTGCCAGCAGTACCCGGGACAGGATTTATCAGCCCCAGCATTTT.